The rows below give T cell receptor beta chains drawn from one sample of a study of vaccination and CD4 T cells after COVID-19. No antigen has been assigned to these receptors. TCRdb re-analysed the PCR reads in MiXCR, keeping a single row per CDR3 protein. The data contain more than 10,000 distinct CDR3 sequences, roughly half of them singletons. The sample consisted of CD4+ T cells from blood, cultured in vitro. Source of these receptors: a human donor who had recovered from COVID-19. Each CDR3 is given with its conserved first and last residue. Part of the rows lack a size; the others show once, few, many or a class for expanded clones.

J gene | V gene | clone size | CDR3 protein
TRBJ2-7 | TRBV20-1 | NA | CSARDGPYEQYF
TRBJ1-4 | TRBV20-1 | NA | CSARGGGAGEKLFF
TRBJ1-6 | TRBV5-4 | NA | CASSLRTGTYPGVNNSPLHF
TRBJ1-1 | TRBV4-1 | once | CASSKDGGNTEAFF
TRBJ1-2 | TRBV20-1 | NA | CSARDSGGAGANYGYTF
TRBJ1-5 | TRBV20-1 | NA | CSARNDRGNQPQHF
TRBJ1-2 | TRBV7-2 | once | CASSPKTGNYGYTF
TRBJ1-1 | TRBV7-2 | few | CASSSPRTGAFF
TRBJ1-1 | TRBV12-3/TRBV12-4 | NA | CASSHGQGSAAFF
TRBJ2-7 | TRBV7-9 | few | CASSLQGISYEQYF
TRBJ1-5 | TRBV24-1 | NA | CATSDQPGWPQHF
TRBJ1-2 | TRBV25-1 | NA | CASSREAYGYTF
TRBJ2-7 | TRBV5-4 | few | CASSLNYEQYF
TRBJ1-2 | TRBV11-2 | NA | CASSLRGDWVGYTF
TRBJ2-3 | TRBV11-3 | NA | CASSLGGTSTDTQYF
TRBJ2-5 | TRBV20-1 | few | CSARDGRGETQYF
TRBJ2-1 | TRBV19 | NA | CASSTAGGKHNEQFF
TRBJ2-5 | TRBV15 | NA | CATLPGVRGAGGFLETQYF
TRBJ2-7 | TRBV2 | NA | CASSRQAYEQYF
TRBJ1-3 | TRBV27 | NA | CASRSTGGVGNTIYF
TRBJ1-2 | TRBV19 | few | CASSTSHQGGYYGYTF
TRBJ1-2 | TRBV6-1 | NA | CASSVVTYGYTF
TRBJ1-1 | TRBV4-1 | few | CASSQGILARALNTEAFF
TRBJ2-7 | TRBV20-1 | NA | CSANRGKPYEQYF
TRBJ1-5 | TRBV19 | NA | CASSIGGPGYSNQPQHF
TRBJ2-5 | TRBV6-5 | NA | CASRYPYGGRTVETQYF
TRBJ2-1 | TRBV7-2 | NA | CASSLIWTSGGYNEQFF
TRBJ2-7 | TRBV6-5 | few | CASSSVEIRSSYEQYF
TRBJ2-3 | TRBV11-2 | few | CASSYRAGGRSTDTQYF
TRBJ1-5 | TRBV6-1 | NA | CASKTGNGYNQPQHF
TRBJ1-5 | TRBV6-5 | NA | CASSYFGGGQPQHF
TRBJ1-1 | TRBV6-1 | NA | CASSEPLGGGMGKAFF
TRBJ2-3 | TRBV20-1 | NA | CSERGQLPDTQYF
TRBJ1-2 | TRBV27 | NA | CASSLTGQGTGGYTF
TRBJ2-3 | TRBV10-1 | NA | CASSESGVLADTQYF
TRBJ1-3 | TRBV7-2 | NA | CASSLVGQAGNTIYF
TRBJ1-1 | TRBV19 | NA | CASSIGFSGNEAFF
TRBJ1-5 | TRBV4-1 | NA | CASSLTGGNQPQHF
TRBJ1-2 | TRBV20-1 | few | CSARFGKGYTF
TRBJ2-1 | TRBV7-6 | NA | CASSRRVGLAGLYNEQFF
TRBJ2-3 | TRBV7-9 | NA | CASSPRLAATDTQYF
TRBJ2-5 | TRBV6-2/TRBV6-3 | NA | CASSSGTGRVQETQYF
TRBJ2-6 | TRBV19 | NA | CASSTTGAGANVLTF
TRBJ1-5 | TRBV6-1 | NA | CASTSRHDRWSNQPQHF
TRBJ2-3 | TRBV5-5 | few | CASSLAGTGDTQYF
TRBJ1-1 | TRBV7-2 | NA | CASSLSPTGITEAFF
TRBJ2-5 | TRBV5-4 | NA | CASSSGQHQETQYF
TRBJ2-5 | TRBV24-1 | few | CATSDPSAPGETQYF
TRBJ2-5 | TRBV7-9 | NA | CASSLAGRVQGSRQETQYF
TRBJ1-2 | TRBV5-5 | NA | CASSLELGGYTF
TRBJ2-7 | TRBV6-5 | NA | CASSYSNPGQGASEQYF
TRBJ1-2 | TRBV2 | NA | CASSPPGQGAGGYTF
TRBJ1-5 | TRBV6-5 | NA | CASSYSRGPQHF
TRBJ2-5 | TRBV7-2 | NA | CASSLLETQYF
TRBJ2-3 | TRBV20-1 | NA | CSAKLAGGYTDTQYF
TRBJ1-1 | TRBV4-3 | NA | CASSQVQGAVGLNTEAFF
TRBJ1-6 | TRBV14 | NA | CASSQDLARSPLHF
TRBJ1-2 | TRBV4-1 | NA | CASSQVAAVYGYTF
TRBJ1-2 | TRBV7-8 | once | CASSSGVDYGYTF
TRBJ1-5 | TRBV30 | NA | CAWRTGGLDQPQHF